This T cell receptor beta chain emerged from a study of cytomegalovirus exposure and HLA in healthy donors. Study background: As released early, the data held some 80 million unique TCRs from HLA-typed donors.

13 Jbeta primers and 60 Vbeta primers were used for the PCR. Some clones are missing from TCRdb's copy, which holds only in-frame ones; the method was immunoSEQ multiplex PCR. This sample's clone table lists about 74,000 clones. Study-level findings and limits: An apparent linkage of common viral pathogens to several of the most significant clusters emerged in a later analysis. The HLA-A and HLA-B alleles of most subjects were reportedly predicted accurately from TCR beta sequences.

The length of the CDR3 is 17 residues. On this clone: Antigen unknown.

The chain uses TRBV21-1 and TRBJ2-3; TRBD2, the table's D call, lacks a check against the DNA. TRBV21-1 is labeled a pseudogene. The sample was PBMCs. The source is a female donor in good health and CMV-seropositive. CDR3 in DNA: TGTGCCAGCAGCAAAAGGACGGGATACTCTAGCACAGATACGCAGTATTTT. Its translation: CASSKRTGYSSTDTQYF.